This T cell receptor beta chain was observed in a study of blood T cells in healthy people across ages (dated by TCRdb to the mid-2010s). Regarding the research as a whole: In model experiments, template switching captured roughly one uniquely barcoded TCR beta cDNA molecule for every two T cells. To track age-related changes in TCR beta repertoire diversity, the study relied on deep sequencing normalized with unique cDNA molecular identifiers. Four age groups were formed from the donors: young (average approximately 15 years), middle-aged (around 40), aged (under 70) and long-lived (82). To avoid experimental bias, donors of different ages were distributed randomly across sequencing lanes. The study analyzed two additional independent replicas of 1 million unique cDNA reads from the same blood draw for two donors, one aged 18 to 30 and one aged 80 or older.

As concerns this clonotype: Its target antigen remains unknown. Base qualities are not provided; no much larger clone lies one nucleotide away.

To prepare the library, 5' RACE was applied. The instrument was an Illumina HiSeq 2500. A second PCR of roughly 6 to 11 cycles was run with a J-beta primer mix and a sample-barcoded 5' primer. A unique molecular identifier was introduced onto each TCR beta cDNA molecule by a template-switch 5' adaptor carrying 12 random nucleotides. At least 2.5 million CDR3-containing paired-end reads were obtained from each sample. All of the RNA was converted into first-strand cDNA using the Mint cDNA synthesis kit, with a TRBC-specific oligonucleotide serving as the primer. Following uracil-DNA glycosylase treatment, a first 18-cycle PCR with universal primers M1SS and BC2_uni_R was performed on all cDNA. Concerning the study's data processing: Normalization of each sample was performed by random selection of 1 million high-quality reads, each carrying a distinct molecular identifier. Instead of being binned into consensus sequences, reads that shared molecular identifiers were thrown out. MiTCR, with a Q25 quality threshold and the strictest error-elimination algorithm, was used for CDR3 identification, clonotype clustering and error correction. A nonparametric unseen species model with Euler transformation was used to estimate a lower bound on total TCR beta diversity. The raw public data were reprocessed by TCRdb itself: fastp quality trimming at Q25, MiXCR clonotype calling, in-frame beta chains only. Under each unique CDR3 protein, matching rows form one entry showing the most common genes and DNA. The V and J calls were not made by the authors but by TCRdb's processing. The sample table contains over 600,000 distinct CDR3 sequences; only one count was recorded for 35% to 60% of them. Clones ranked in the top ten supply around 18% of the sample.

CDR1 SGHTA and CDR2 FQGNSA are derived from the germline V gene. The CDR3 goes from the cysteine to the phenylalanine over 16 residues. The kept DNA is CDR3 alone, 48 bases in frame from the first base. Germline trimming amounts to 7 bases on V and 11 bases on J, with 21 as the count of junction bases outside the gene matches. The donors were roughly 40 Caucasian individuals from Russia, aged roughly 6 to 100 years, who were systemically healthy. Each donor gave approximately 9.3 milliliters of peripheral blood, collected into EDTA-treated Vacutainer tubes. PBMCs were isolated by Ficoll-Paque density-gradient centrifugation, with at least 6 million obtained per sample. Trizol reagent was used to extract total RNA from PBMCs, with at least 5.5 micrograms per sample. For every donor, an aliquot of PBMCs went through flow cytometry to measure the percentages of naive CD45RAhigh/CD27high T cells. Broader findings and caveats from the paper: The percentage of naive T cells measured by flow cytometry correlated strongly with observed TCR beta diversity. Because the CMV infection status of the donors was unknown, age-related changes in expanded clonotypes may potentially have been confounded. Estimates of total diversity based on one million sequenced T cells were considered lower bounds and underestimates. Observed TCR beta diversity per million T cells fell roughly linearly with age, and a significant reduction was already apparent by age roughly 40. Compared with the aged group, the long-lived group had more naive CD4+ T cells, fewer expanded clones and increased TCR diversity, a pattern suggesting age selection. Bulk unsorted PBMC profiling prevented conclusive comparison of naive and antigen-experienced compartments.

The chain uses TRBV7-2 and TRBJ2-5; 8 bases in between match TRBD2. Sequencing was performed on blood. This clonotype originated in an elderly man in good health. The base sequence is TGTGCCAGCACCCAAGCTTACGGGGGGGCGTACAATGAGCAGTACTTC. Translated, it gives CASTQAYGGAYNEQYF.